This TCR beta chain was obtained from a study of blood T cells in healthy people across ages. Trimming removed 8 bases from V and 4 bases from J, with 18 bases in between. This CDR3 is 15 amino acids long. Germline V gene sequence: CDR1 MDHEN, CDR2 SYDVKM. The authors ran a second PCR of about 7 to 12 cycles using a sample-barcoded 5' primer and a J-beta primer mix. TCRdb passed the 5' RACE reads through MiXCR, listing each CDR3 protein once. The sample has roughly 1,100,000 distinct CDR3 sequences; almost 25% are singletons. This clonotype was found a few times. These records were also assigned to another study, of T cells of mothers and their children.

This TCR derives from a girl aged 2 to 10 in good health. This rearrangement joins TRBV28 to TRBJ2-1; possible D gene TRBD1, 5 bases. Input material: blood. The CDR3, as DNA: TGTGCCAGCCTTCGAATTCGACAGACGTACAATGAGCAGTTCTTC. The encoded protein is CASLRIRQTYNEQFF.